These 18 T cell receptor beta chains came from one sample sequenced in a study of beta chain features in type 1 diabetes. Sequencing targeted expressed TCRB transcripts, as all isolated RNA had been reverse transcribed. Sequencing used immunoSEQ multiplex PCR; TCRdb keeps in-frame clones, though not all of them. The repertoire holds a few hundred thousand clones, with roughly 9.6% as singletons. Material for sequencing was naive CD4+ T cells from blood. Receptors originate from a woman aged 18-29 years in good health.

The chain links TRBV5-1 to TRBJ2-7; 10 bases are shared with TRBD1. The CDR3 has 16 amino acids. Germline assignment: CDR1 SGHRS and CDR2 YFSETQ. Losses at the gene ends were 6 bases for V and 2 bases for J; bases not matched to a gene: 11. The CDR3 here is CASTRSGTGDTYEQYF. For the CDR3, the DNA is TGCGCCAGCACCAGATCCGGGACAGGGGACACCTACGAGCAGTACTTC. The full variable domain, in which reference TRBV5-1 and TRBJ2-7 provide the parts outside the CDR3, is KAGVTQTPRYLIKTRGQQVTLSCSPISGHRSVSWYQQTPGQGLQFLFEYFSETQRNKGNFPGRFSGRQFSNSRSEMNVSTLELGDSALYLCASTRSGTGDTYEQYFGPGTRLTVT.

This clone was detected a few times. J is TRBJ1-2 and V is TRBV2, with a weak D call TRBD1 (5 bases). There are 11 residues in the CDR3. Trimming removed 2 bases from V and 8 bases from J, with 6 bases in between. Per germline, CDR1 SNHLY and CDR2 FYNNEI. The CDR3 region is CASSEQGGYTF. CDR3 in DNA: TGTGCCAGCAGTGAACAGGGAGGCTACACCTTC.

A few counts support this clone. The chain links TRBV29-1 to TRBJ2-7; 10 bases are shared with TRBD2. Germline CDR1 is SQVTM and CDR2 is ANQGSEA. The CDR3 is 14 amino acids. V trimming: 4 bases; J trimming: 2 bases; junction bases outside the gene matches: 5. The CDR3 DNA follows: TGCAGCGTTGGCTCACTAGCGGGAACCTACGAGCAGTACTTC. Amino acids: CSVGSLAGTYEQYF.

This clone showed up just a few times. V usage is TRBV7-6 and J usage is TRBJ2-5; 9 nucleotides match TRBD1. Trimming took 4 bases from V and 4 from J; bases not matched to a gene: 4. The CDR3 spans 14 residues. Germline assignment: CDR1 SGHVS and CDR2 FNYEAQ. This chain's CDR3 is CASSSTGGGETQYF. CDR3 bases: TGTGCCAGCAGCTCTACAGGGGGCGGAGAGACCCAGTACTTC.

This sequence joins TRBV19 and TRBJ1-5; 9 bases line up with TRBD1. CDR1 is LNHDA and CDR2 is SQIVND in the germline V gene (reference sequence). The CDR3 is 15 residues long. J gave up 4 bases and V 3 bases, and 4 bases lay outside the gene matches. In DNA form, the CDR3 reads TGTGCCAGTAGTATCGACAGGGGGAGGAATCAGCCCCAGCATTTT. It is translated as CASSIDRGRNQPQHF.

V is TRBV14 and J is TRBJ2-5; 7 bases align to TRBD2. CDR3 length equals 16 residues. The germline CDR1 and CDR2 sequences are SGHDN and FVKESK. J lost 1 base, V lost 1 base, and 6 bases had no gene match. The CDR3 DNA reads as TGTGCCAGCAGCCAAGGACTAGCAGGCCGCCAAGAGACCCAGTACTTC. Protein: CASSQGLAGRQETQYF. Together with reference TRBV14 and TRBJ2-5, the CDR3 gives the full variable domain: EAGVTQFPSHSVIEKGQTVTLRCDPISGHDNLYWYRRVMGKEIKFLLHFVKESKQDESGMPNNRFLAERTGGTYSTLKVQPAELEDSGVYFCASSQGLAGRQETQYFGPGTRLLVL.

J is TRBJ2-7 and V is TRBV6-6; 9 bases are a match to TRBD1. CDR1 is MNHNY and CDR2 is SVGAGI in the germline V gene (reference sequence). V lost 6 bases, J lost 2 bases, and 8 bases stayed unmatched. This CDR3 is built from 15 residues. The CDR3 nucleotides read TGTGCCAGCAGAGGCGCCGGGACAGGGACCTACGAGCAGTACTTC. Translated, it gives CASRGAGTGTYEQYF.

This clone was found a few times. V gene TRBV30 combines with J gene TRBJ1-1, with D unresolved. Trimming removed 1 base at V and 4 bases at J, with 13 bases between. The CDR3 length is 14 residues. Germline CDR1 is GTSNPN and CDR2 is SVGIG (reference sequence). DNA of the CDR3: TGTGCCTGGAGTGCTCGAAGGCGGTCCACTGAAGCTTTCTTT. Protein: CAWSARRRSTEAFF. The full variable domain, its missing parts supplied by reference TRBV30 and TRBJ1-1, is SQTIHQWPATLVQPVGSPLSLECTVEGTSNPNLYWYRQAAGRGLQLLFYSVGIGQISSEVPQNLSASRPQDRQFILSSKKLLLSDSGFYLCAWSARRRSTEAFFGQGTRLTVV.

This clone was found many times. V and J are TRBV4-2 and TRBJ2-1; 9 positions match TRBD2. The CDR3 spans 16 residues. Trimming at V came to 2 bases and at J to 5 bases, leaving 7 bases not matched to a gene. CDR1 LGHNA and CDR2 YNFKEQ come from the germline V gene. The CDR3: CASSQTGLAGNNEQFF. The CDR3, as DNA: TGTGCCAGCAGCCAAACGGGTCTAGCGGGGAACAATGAGCAGTTCTTC.

V usage is TRBV5-1 and J usage is TRBJ1-1; 7 positions match TRBD1. V gave up 4 bases and J gave up 4 bases; unmatched junction bases: 7. CDR1 is SGHRS, CDR2 YFSETQ, per germline. CDR3 length: 14 residues. The CDR3 is CASSARQGTTEAFF. The CDR3 bases are TGCGCCAGCAGCGCCCGACAGGGAACCACTGAAGCTTTCTTT.

The J gene is TRBJ1-6, the V gene TRBV6-5; D may be TRBD1 (6 bases). The germline V and J ends were trimmed by 5 bases and 8 bases, with 13 bases remaining between them. The CDR3 extends over 14 amino acids. Germline CDR1 reads MNHEY; CDR2 reads SVGAGI. CDR3 DNA: TGTGCCAGCAGTGGTTTGGGGGCGCATTCACCCCTCCACTTT. Translated, it gives CASSGLGAHSPLHF.

The V call is TRBV5-1, the J call TRBJ2-7, with 9 bases matching TRBD1. CDR3 length: 16 residues. The ends lost 0 bases at V and 3 bases at J; junction bases unmatched: 7. CDR1 is SGHRS and CDR2 is YFSETQ in the germline V gene. The CDR3, as DNA: TGCGCCAGCAGCTTGGGAGTAAGGGACAGGGACTACGAGCAGTACTTC. Protein sequence: CASSLGVRDRDYEQYF.

This clone occurred a few times. The chain combines TRBV13 with TRBJ1-5, with TRBD1 matching over 11 bases. The CDR3 sequence is 19 residues long. Germline CDR1 reads PRHDT; CDR2 reads FYEKMQ (reference sequence). The V segment lost 5 bases and the J segment 0 bases; nucleotides outside the gene matches: 12. The CDR3 nucleotides read TGTGCCAGCAGCAAAGGACAGGGGGCGCCCCCTTATAGCAATCAGCCCCAGCATTTT. This encodes CASSKGQGAPPYSNQPQHF.

This clone was picked up a small number of times. V and J are TRBV18 and TRBJ2-1; a possible D gene is TRBD2 (6 bases). Trimming removed 1 base at V and 12 bases at J, with 10 bases between. CDR3 size: 12 residues. Germline values: CDR1 KGHSH, CDR2 LQKENI. The CDR3 sequence is CASSPLGGWQFF. The CDR3 DNA reads TGTGCCAGCTCACCACTCGGGGGTTGGCAGTTCTTC.

CDR3 region: CASGRLPIAGGPHEQFF. DNA of the CDR3: TGCGCCAGCGGCCGACTTCCTATAGCGGGGGGGCCGCATGAGCAGTTCTTC. The chain links TRBV4-1 to TRBJ2-1; TRBD2 matches 11 bases. This CDR3 has 17 residues. CDR1 is MGHRA and CDR2 is YSYEKL in the germline V gene. Trimming cost V 8 bases and J 8 bases; bases outside gene matches: 17.

This clone was detected many times. The chain combines TRBV18 with TRBJ2-5, with D tentatively TRBD1 (6 bases). The ends were cut back, 1 base at V and 2 bases at J, with 11 bases in the middle. CDR1 and CDR2 from the germline V gene are KGHSH and LQKENI. This CDR3 contains 15 residues. CDR3 amino acids: CASSPQSGDQETQYF. CDR3 nucleotides: TGTGCCAGCTCACCACAATCAGGGGATCAAGAGACCCAGTACTTC.

V usage is TRBV29-1 and J usage is TRBJ2-7; TRBD1 matches 7 bases. V lost 6 bases to trimming and J lost 4 bases; unmatched junction nucleotides: 12. CDR1 and CDR2 (germline): SQVTM, ANQGSEA. The CDR3 length is 14 residues. DNA for the CDR3: TGCAGCGTCGTGCCAGGGGGAACTAGATACGAGCAGTACTTC. This codes for CSVVPGGTRYEQYF.

This clone was counted only a few times. The CDR3 is CASRTGGTEAFF. In DNA form, the CDR3 reads TGTGCCAGCAGGACAGGGGGCACTGAAGCTTTCTTT. The V and J genes are TRBV2 and TRBJ1-1, with 9 nucleotides matching TRBD1. CDR1 SNHLY and CDR2 FYNNEI come from the germline V gene. The length of the CDR3 is 12 residues. The trim removed 6 bases at V and 4 bases at J, leaving 0 bases unmatched.